The rows below give T cell receptor beta chains drawn from one sample of a study of blood T cells in healthy people across ages. TCRdb processed the 5' RACE reads anew with MiXCR; each CDR3 protein has one entry. The sample includes approximately 400,000 distinct CDR3 sequences, 52% of them seen just once. Source material: blood. The receptors were sampled from a man aged 55-75 years in good health. CDR3s include the opening cysteine and the closing phenylalanine or tryptophan. A D gene is named only where the DNA matches it firmly. Some rows have no size entry. The others give once, few or many, or a class for an expanded clone.

V gene	J gene	clone size	D gene	CDR3 protein
TRBV6-1	TRBJ1-2	NA	NA	CASSEDGFCTF
TRBV12-3/TRBV12-4	TRBJ1-2	few	NA	CASSLAGDSGYTF
TRBV7-2	TRBJ1-2	NA	TRBD1	CASSFSDRVNGYTF
TRBV9	TRBJ1-2	few	NA	CASQPNNGLGYTF
TRBV7-2	TRBJ2-7	once	NA	CASSLSPRIYEQYF
TRBV9	TRBJ2-1	NA	NA	CASSVGPRDNEQFF
TRBV7-3	TRBJ2-3	few	NA	CASSLSQRSADTQYF
TRBV20-1	TRBJ2-5	few	TRBD2	CSARDRTSGTETQYF
TRBV29-1	TRBJ2-3	many	NA	CSVDPSGLIPDTQYF
TRBV6-1	TRBJ2-1	once	TRBD2	CASSETSGLAGHNEQFF
TRBV6-1	TRBJ2-3	few	TRBD1	CASSPNRGSTDTQYF
TRBV7-9	TRBJ2-7	NA	TRBD1	CASSLGGQGRDEQYF
TRBV7-9	TRBJ2-7	NA	NA	CAFFGRDHEQYF
TRBV20-1	TRBJ2-1	NA	TRBD2	CSARDPSGLAGGEQFF
TRBV20-1	TRBJ2-1	NA	NA	CSAEEESYNEQFF
TRBV10-3	TRBJ1-1	NA	NA	CAISDPGLNTEAFF
TRBV6-2/TRBV6-3	TRBJ2-3	NA	NA	CASSQILASTDTQYF
TRBV20-1	NA	NA	TRBD2	CSAKELAGNSYNEQYF
TRBV9	NA	once	NA	CASSVSPARLLSSYNEQYF
TRBV7-3	TRBJ2-1	NA	NA	CASSPLWGSSYNEQFF
TRBV2	TRBJ1-5	NA	NA	CASLGASNQPQHF
TRBV15	NA	NA	NA	CATRTADIDEQYF
TRBV12-3/TRBV12-4	TRBJ2-5	NA	NA	CASSLAASAGGQYF
TRBV6-6	TRBJ1-2	NA	NA	CASRTSGSTNYGYTF
TRBV20-1	TRBJ2-7	NA	TRBD2	CSAKSSGAYEQYF
TRBV5-4	TRBJ2-1	NA	NA	CARSNRVDEQFF
TRBV7-2	TRBJ1-4	NA	NA	CASSLDGGGEKLFF
TRBV28	TRBJ2-1	few	TRBD2	CASSLRGLAVSYNEQFF
TRBV2	TRBJ2-1	few	NA	CASIFAPGGYNEQFF
TRBV12-3/TRBV12-4	TRBJ1-1	NA	NA	CASNQQNTEAFF
TRBV6-5	TRBJ1-5	NA	TRBD1	CASSPGQGQYQPQHF
TRBV15	TRBJ2-5	NA	NA	CATSLGQLETQYF
TRBV13	TRBJ2-7	few	TRBD1	CASSSSGGYEQYF
TRBV6-5	TRBJ1-6	NA	NA	CASQVPSVGSPLHF
TRBV19	TRBJ2-6	NA	NA	CASSTAGSGANVLTF
TRBV7-2	TRBJ2-5	many	NA	CASSPTLETQYF
TRBV12-3/TRBV12-4	TRBJ1-3	NA	NA	CASSLQISGNTIYF
TRBV29-1	TRBJ2-6	NA	TRBD2	CSVKGSGGGANVLTF
TRBV2	TRBJ2-3	few	TRBD2	CASRLAGVGDTQYF
TRBV10-3	TRBJ1-1	NA	NA	CAISEDSREAFF
TRBV5-4	TRBJ1-2	NA	NA	CASSLGSGTALSGHTF
TRBV6-5	TRBJ1-2	few	NA	CASRSSANYGYTF
TRBV7-6	TRBJ2-5	NA	TRBD1	CASSSQTGGQETQYF
TRBV10-3	TRBJ2-1	once	NA	CAISDGYNEQFF
TRBV12-3/TRBV12-4	TRBJ2-7	NA	NA	CASRPTGGDYEQYF
TRBV5-1	TRBJ2-5	NA	TRBD2	CASSFSGGALRETQYF
TRBV18	TRBJ1-1	NA	TRBD1	CASSPGATGVNTEAFF
TRBV29-1	TRBJ1-5	NA	TRBD1	CSVVQGNNQPQHF
TRBV27	TRBJ2-7	NA	TRBD1	CASSTGTGGTYEQYF
TRBV6-6	TRBJ2-1	NA	NA	CASSYSTRASYNEQFF
TRBV6-5	TRBJ2-1	once	NA	CASSLVGGHNEQFF
TRBV15	TRBJ2-7	few	TRBD1	CATSREDRGRTYEQYF
TRBV6-2/TRBV6-3	TRBJ2-7	once	NA	CACSRQGGRDEQYF
TRBV4-2	TRBJ2-7	NA	NA	CASSQEVAGRPLWEQYF